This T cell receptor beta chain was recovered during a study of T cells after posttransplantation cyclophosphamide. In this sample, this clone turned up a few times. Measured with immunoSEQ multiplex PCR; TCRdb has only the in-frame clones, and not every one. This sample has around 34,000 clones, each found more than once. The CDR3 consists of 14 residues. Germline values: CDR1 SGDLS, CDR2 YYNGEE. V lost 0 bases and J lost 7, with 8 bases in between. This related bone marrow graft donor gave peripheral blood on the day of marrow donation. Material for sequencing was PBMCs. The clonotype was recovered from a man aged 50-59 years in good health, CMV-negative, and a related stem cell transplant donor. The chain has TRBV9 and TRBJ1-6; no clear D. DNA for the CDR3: TGTGCCAGCAGCGTAGCTCAAGAGAATTCACCCCTCCACTTT. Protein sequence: CASSVAQENSPLHF.